These 9 T cell receptor beta chains were all obtained from the same sample, sequenced in a study of CD8+ T cells in alopecia areata. Extracted from the samples, RNA was reverse transcribed into cDNA to serve as the sequencing template. Here immunoSEQ multiplex PCR was the method, and the copy in TCRdb shows in-frame clones only, minus some. The sample contains roughly 100,000 clones, approximately 58% of which appear only once. Sequences were obtained from CD4+ T cells sorted from blood. The receptor set was obtained from a human donor in good health.

Comment on this clone: Other nucleotide sequences from this sample produce the same CDR3. The chain has TRBV30 and TRBJ1-1; D possibly corresponds to TRBD1 (6 bases). Germline V CDR1 and CDR2: GTSNPN, SVGIG (reference sequence). This CDR3 spans 18 amino acids. The V gene lost 2 bases and the J gene lost 0 bases, with 22 bases spanning the gap. The CDR3 region has the DNA TGTGCCTGGAGTTCGCTCGCGTTTACAGGGTTCGTGAACACTGAAGCTTTCTTT. The encoded protein is CAWSSLAFTGFVNTEAFF.

This clone was detected only a few times. The J gene is TRBJ1-2, the V gene TRBV29-1; tentative D call: TRBD1 (6 bases). The CDR3 sequence is 13 residues long. Trimming removed 2 bases at V and 8 bases at J, with 15 bases between. The germline gives CDR1 SQVTM, CDR2 ANQGSEA. The CDR3 sequence is CSVELGTTKGYTF. CDR3 coding DNA: TGCAGCGTTGAATTGGGGACAACTAAAGGCTACACCTTC.

The chain couples TRBV6-5 to TRBJ1-5; possible D gene TRBD1, 5 bases. In germline, CDR1 is MNHEY, CDR2 SVGAGI. The CDR3 is made up of 14 amino acids. The V and J ends lost 5 bases and 4 bases respectively, with 12 bases between them. In DNA, the CDR3 is TGTGCCAGCAGTGCCGGGGCAGGGAATCAGCCCCAGCATTTT. Its protein product is CASSAGAGNQPQHF.

The chain has TRBV30 and TRBJ1-3; the D is unclear. This CDR3 contains 14 residues. V shed 0 bases and J shed 4 bases, with 10 bases lying between them. CDR1 is GTSNPN, CDR2 SVGIG, per germline (reference sequence). CDR3 sequence (DNA): TGTGCCTGGAGTGTAAATCGATTCGGAAACACCATATATTTT. This codes for CAWSVNRFGNTIYF.

V usage is TRBV4-3 and J usage is TRBJ2-1, with TRBD2 matching over 14 bases. J gave up 9 bases and V 4 bases, and 11 bases lay outside the gene matches. The CDR3 extends over 17 amino acids. Germline values: CDR1 LGHNA, CDR2 YSLEER. This chain's CDR3 is CASSPLSTSGGASEQFF. The CDR3 bases are TGCGCCAGCAGCCCCCTTTCGACTAGCGGGGGGGCCAGTGAGCAGTTCTTC.

This rearrangement joins TRBV2 to TRBJ2-6; the D is unclear. In germline, CDR1 is SNHLY, CDR2 FYNNEI. The CDR3 contains 16 residues. Deletions cut 0 bases from V and 0 bases from J, with 6 bases between. The DNA for the CDR3 is TGTGCCAGCAGTGAAGCCTGGAACTCTGGGGCCAACGTCCTGACTTTC. Protein: CASSEAWNSGANVLTF.

Only a few counts were recorded for this clone. Other DNA sequences in this sample translate to the same CDR3. The V and J genes are TRBV7-2 and TRBJ2-5; 12 nucleotides agree with TRBD2. V dropped 3 bases and J dropped 2; count of bases not matched to a gene: 4. The CDR3 extends over 16 amino acids. Germline CDR1 is SGHTA and CDR2 is FQGNSA. In DNA, the CDR3 is TGTGCCAGCAGCTTGGGTACTAGCGGGGGGCAAGAGACCCAGTACTTC. As protein: CASSLGTSGGQETQYF.

This clone showed up many times. V and J are TRBV2 and TRBJ1-3; no clear D. From germline, CDR1 is SNHLY and CDR2 FYNNEI. The CDR3 runs to 12 residues. The V and J ends lost 4 bases and 7 bases respectively, with 8 bases between them. The CDR3 DNA follows: TGTGCCAGCAGTGTCGATGGGAACACCATATATTTT. It encodes CASSVDGNTIYF.

The chain has TRBV27 and TRBJ1-2; 8 bases match TRBD1. The J segment lost 2 bases and the V segment lost 5 bases, leaving 7 bases of the junction unmatched. The CDR3 loop spans 15 amino acids. Germline CDR1 and CDR2: MNHEY and SMNVEV (reference sequence). The CDR3 coding sequence is TGTGCCAGCAGTCCGCTTCAGGGGGCGAACTATGGCTACACCTTC. Translated: CASSPLQGANYGYTF.